This T cell receptor beta chain was sequenced for a study of low-dose radiotherapy and immunotherapy resistance in tumors. This CDR3 comprises 12 residues. The germline V gene encodes CDR1 SGHTA and CDR2 FQGNSA. The V end was cut by 6 bases, the J end by 7 bases, with 13 bases between. Time point described: before trial treatment. TRAV and TRBV primers primed cDNA for both TCRalpha and TCRbeta. Using a constant-region primer together with a V-primer adapter, TCRs were subjected to about 20 PCR cycles of amplification. TCRdb reanalysed the reads using MiXCR and keeps one entry per CDR3 protein. The data contain tens of thousands of distinct CDR3 sequences, around 27% of them seen just once; the ten biggest clones take up 5.5% to 8.5%. In this sample, this clonotype turned up many times.

The starting material was PBMCs, obtained before treatment. The chain couples TRBV7-2 to TRBJ2-7; weak D call: TRBD1 (7 bases). This sequence originates from a male donor with rectosigmoid adenocarcinoma. Here the CDR3 reads CASRQGGEEQYF. The CDR3 DNA reads TGTGCCAGCAGGCAGGGGGGCGAGGAGCAGTACTTC.